This record concerns one T cell receptor (beta chain) sequence. The V gene lost 5 bases and the J gene lost 5 bases, with 15 bases spanning the gap. Germline CDR1 SNHLY, CDR2 FYNNEI. The CDR3 is made up of 14 amino acids. These data belong to a study of blood T cell repertoires in COVID-19. About the research overall: Nucleic acid was either cDNA or gDNA, and it came from T cells, B-cell-depleted T cells, or PBMCs.

Original data processing: The assay estimated nucleated cells by amplifying reference gene primers. Method: immunoSEQ multiplex PCR; TCRdb's copy keeps in-frame clones and lacks some. V, J and clone size are those of that table, while D and trimming were read from the DNA. The sample has a few hundred thousand clones; 84% are singletons. The TCR sequence derives from a human donor in a cohort sampled during active COVID-19. The rearrangement links TRBV2 to TRBJ2-5, with a tentative D call TRBD2 (6 bases). The sample consisted of peripheral blood. The CDR3 DNA reads as TGTGCCAGCAGTTTTCAGGGAGGCCGGGAGACCCAGTACTTC. Amino acid sequence: CASSFQGGRETQYF.